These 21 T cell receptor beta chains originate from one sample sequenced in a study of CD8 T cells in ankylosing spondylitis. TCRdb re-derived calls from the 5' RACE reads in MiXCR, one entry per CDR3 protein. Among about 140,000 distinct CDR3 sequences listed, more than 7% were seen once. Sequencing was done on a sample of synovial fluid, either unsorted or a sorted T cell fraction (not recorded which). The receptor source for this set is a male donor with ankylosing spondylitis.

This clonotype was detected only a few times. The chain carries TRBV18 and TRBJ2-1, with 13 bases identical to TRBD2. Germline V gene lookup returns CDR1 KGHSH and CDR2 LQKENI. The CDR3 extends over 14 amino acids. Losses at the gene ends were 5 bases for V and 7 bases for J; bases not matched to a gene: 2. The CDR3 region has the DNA TGTGCCAGCTCAGAGGGACTAGCGGGAAATGAGCAGTTCTTC. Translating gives CASSEGLAGNEQFF.

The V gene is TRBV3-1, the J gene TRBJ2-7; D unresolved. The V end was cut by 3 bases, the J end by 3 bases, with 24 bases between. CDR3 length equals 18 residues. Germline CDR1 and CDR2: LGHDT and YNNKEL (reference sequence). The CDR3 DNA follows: TGTGCCAGCAGCCAGGAGTTCACTTGCGGAACATATTACTACGAGCAGTACTTC. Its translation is CASSQEFTCGTYYYEQYF.

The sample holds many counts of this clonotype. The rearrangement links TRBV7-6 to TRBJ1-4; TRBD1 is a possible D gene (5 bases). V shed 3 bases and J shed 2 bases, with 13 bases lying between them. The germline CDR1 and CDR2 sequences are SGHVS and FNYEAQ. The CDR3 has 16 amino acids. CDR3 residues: CASSFGGGRTNEKLFF. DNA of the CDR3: TGTGCCAGCAGCTTCGGGGGGGGAAGGACTAATGAAAAACTGTTTTTT.

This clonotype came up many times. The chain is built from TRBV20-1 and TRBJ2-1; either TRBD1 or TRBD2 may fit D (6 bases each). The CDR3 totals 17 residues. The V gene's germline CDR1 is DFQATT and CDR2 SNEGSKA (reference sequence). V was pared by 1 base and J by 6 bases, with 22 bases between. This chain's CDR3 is CSARGTQRGAGGNEQFF. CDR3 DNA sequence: TGCAGTGCTAGAGGGACACAGAGGGGGGCCGGAGGCAATGAGCAGTTCTTC.

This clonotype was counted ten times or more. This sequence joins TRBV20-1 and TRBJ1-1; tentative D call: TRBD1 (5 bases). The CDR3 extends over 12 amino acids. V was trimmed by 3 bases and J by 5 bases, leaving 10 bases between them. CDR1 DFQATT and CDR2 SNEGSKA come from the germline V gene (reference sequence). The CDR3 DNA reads TGCAGTGCTAGGGGGCATTGGACTGAAGCTTTCTTT. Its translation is CSARGHWTEAFF.

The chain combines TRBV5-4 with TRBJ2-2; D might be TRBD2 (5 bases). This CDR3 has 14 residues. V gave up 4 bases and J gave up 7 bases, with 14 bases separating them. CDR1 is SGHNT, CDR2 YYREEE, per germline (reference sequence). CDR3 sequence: CASSPGLDCGELFF. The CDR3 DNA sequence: TGTGCCAGCAGCCCTGGACTGGACTGCGGGGAGCTGTTTTTT.

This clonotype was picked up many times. DNA of the CDR3: TGTGCCAGCACCTCCCGACTAGCGGGAGGACGAGAGACCCAGTACTTC. It translates to CASTSRLAGGRETQYF. The genes are TRBV6-2 or TRBV6-3 and TRBJ2-5; TRBD2 matches at 13 bases. The CDR3 is made up of 16 amino acids. V was pared by 7 bases and J by 4 bases, with 9 bases of the junction left unmatched. Germline V gene data show CDR1 as MNHEY and CDR2 as SVGEGT.

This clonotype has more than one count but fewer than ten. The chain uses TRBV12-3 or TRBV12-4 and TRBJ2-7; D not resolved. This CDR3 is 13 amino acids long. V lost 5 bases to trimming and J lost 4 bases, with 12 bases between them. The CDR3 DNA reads TGTGCCAGCAGTCTCAGTGGGGATTACGAGCAGTACTTC. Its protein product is CASSLSGDYEQYF.

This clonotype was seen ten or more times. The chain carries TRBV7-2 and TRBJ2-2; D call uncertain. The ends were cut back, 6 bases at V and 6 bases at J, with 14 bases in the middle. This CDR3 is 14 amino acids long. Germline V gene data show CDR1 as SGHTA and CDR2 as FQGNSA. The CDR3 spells CASSSGLDPGELFF. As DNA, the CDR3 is TGTGCCAGCAGTTCGGGCTTAGATCCCGGGGAGCTGTTTTTT.

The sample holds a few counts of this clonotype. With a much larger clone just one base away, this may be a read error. This chain's CDR3 is CASSEDRNTEAFF. CDR3 in DNA: TGTGCCAGCAGCGAGGACAGGAACACTGAAGCTTTCTTT. This chain links TRBV28 with TRBJ1-1, with a possible D match to TRBD1 (6 bases). Per the germline V gene, CDR1 is MDHEN and CDR2 is SYDVKM. This CDR3 region has 13 residues. V was trimmed by 6 bases and J by 1 base, leaving 9 bases between them.

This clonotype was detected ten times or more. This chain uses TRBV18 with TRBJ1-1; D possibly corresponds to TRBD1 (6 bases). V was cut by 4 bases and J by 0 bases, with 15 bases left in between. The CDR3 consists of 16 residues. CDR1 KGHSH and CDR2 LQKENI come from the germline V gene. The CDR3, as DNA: TGTGCCAGCTCACGTAGCAAACAGGGACTGAACACTGAAGCTTTCTTT. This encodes CASSRSKQGLNTEAFF.

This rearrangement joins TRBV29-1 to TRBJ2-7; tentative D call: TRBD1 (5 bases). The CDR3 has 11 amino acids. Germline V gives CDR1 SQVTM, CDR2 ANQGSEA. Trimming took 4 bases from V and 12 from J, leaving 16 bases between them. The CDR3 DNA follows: TGCAGCGTTGTTTGGAACCGACAGCTGTACTTC. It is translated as CSVVWNRQLYF.

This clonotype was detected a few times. This CDR3 is CASRSAPWDEKLFF. CDR3 nucleotides: TGTGCCAGCAGATCAGCCCCTTGGGATGAAAAACTGTTTTTT. V usage is TRBV6-1 and J usage is TRBJ1-4, with D uncertain. Germline CDR1 and CDR2: MNHNS and SASEGT. The CDR3 spans 14 residues. V was clipped by 6 bases and J by 6 bases, with 14 bases between them.

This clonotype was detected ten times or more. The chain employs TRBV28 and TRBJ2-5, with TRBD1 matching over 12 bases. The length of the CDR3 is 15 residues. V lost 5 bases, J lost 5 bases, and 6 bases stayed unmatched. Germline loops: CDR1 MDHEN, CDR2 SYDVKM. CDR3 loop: CASSVGTGGWETQYF. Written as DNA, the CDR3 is TGTGCCAGCAGTGTGGGGACAGGGGGCTGGGAGACCCAGTACTTC.

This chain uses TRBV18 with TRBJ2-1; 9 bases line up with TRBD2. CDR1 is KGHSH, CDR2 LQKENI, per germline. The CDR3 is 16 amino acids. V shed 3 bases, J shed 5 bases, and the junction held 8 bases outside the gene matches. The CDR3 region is CASSPRLADTHNEQFF. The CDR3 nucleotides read TGTGCCAGCTCACCTAGACTAGCGGATACACACAATGAGCAGTTCTTC.

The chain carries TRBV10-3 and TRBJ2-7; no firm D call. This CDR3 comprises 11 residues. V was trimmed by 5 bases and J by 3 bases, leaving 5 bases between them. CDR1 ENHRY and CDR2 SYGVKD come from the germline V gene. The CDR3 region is CAISLDYEQYF. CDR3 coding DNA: TGTGCCATCAGTCTGGACTACGAGCAGTACTTC.

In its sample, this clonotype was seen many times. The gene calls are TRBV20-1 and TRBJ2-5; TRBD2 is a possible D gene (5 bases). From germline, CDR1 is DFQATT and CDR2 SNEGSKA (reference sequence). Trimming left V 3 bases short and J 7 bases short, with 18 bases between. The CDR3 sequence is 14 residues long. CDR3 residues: CSARAGQEVGTQYF. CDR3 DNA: TGCAGTGCTAGGGCGGGTCAGGAGGTTGGGACCCAGTACTTC.

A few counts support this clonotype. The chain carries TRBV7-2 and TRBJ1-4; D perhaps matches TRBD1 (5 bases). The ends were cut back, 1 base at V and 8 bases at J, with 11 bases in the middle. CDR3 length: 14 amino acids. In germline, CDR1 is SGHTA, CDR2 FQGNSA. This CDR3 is CASSLEGPGEKLFF. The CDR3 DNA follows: TGTGCCAGCAGCTTAGAGGGACCCGGCGAAAAACTGTTTTTT. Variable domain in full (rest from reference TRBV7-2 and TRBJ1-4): GAGVSQSPSNKVTEKGKDVELRCDPISGHTALYWYRQSLGQGLEFLIYFQGNSAPDKSGLPSDRFSAERTGGSVSTLTIQRTQQEDSAVYLCASSLEGPGEKLFFGSGTQLSVL.

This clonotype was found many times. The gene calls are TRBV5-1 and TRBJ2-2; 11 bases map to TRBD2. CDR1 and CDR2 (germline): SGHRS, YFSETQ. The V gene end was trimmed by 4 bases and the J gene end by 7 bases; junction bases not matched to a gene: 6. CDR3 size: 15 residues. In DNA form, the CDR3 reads TGCGCCAGCAGCCTGACTAGCGGGGCTTTCGGGGAGCTGTTTTTT. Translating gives CASSLTSGAFGELFF.

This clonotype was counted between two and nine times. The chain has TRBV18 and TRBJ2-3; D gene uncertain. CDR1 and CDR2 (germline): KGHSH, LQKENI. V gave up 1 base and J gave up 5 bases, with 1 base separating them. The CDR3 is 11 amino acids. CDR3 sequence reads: CASSPQDTQYF. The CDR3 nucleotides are TGTGCCAGCTCACCACAAGATACGCAGTATTTT.

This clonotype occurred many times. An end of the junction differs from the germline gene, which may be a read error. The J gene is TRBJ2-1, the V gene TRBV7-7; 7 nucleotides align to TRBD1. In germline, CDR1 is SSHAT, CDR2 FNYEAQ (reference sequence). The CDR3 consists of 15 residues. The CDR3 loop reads CASSLGGQDGDEQFF. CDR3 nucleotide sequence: TGTGCTAGCAGCTTAGGTGGACAGGATGGCGATGAGCAGTTCTTC.